These 15 T cell receptor beta chains originate from one sample sequenced in a study of shared clonotypes between healthy human individuals. Libraries were prepared by immunoSEQ multiplex PCR; TCRdb keeps only in-frame clonotypes and omits some of them. The repertoire holds under 1,100,000 clones, with 78% as singletons. Material for sequencing was memory CD4+ T cells from PBMCs. As to subset: CD45RA-negative fraction. Every receptor here comes from a young man in good health. Some clones in this sample may be carry-over from other donors' samples.

CDR3 nucleotides: TGTGCCAGCAGCTCCGATGGGGGAGAGACCCAGTACTTC. Residues: CASSSDGGETQYF. This chain uses TRBV6-1 with TRBJ2-5; either TRBD1 or TRBD2 may supply D (5 bases each). Trimming took off 6 bases at V and 4 bases at J, with 12 bases between the two ends. This CDR3 has 13 residues. The germline V gene encodes CDR1 MNHNS and CDR2 SASEGT.

V gene TRBV29-1 combines with J gene TRBJ1-2; D is undetermined. V was trimmed by 4 bases and J by 0 bases, leaving 9 bases between them. In germline, CDR1 is SQVTM, CDR2 ANQGSEA. The CDR3 consists of 13 residues. The CDR3 spells CSVGYRANYGYTF. The CDR3 DNA reads as TGCAGCGTTGGTTACAGAGCTAACTATGGCTACACCTTC. Complete variable domain (other parts from reference TRBV29-1 and TRBJ1-2): SAVISQKPSRDICQRGTSLTIQCQVDSQVTMMFWYRQQPGQSLTLIATANQGSEATYESGFVIDKFPISRPNLTFSTLTVSNMSPEDSSIYLCSVGYRANYGYTFGSGTRLTVV.

The genes are TRBV29-1 and TRBJ2-3; the D gene is possibly TRBD2 (6 bases). Trimming removed 4 bases from V and 0 bases from J, with 14 bases in between. The CDR3 totals 15 residues. The germline V gene encodes CDR1 SQVTM and CDR2 ANQGSEA. The CDR3 reads CSVAFIGLSTDTQYF. The CDR3 nucleotides are TGCAGCGTTGCCTTTATCGGACTAAGCACAGATACGCAGTATTTT.

This chain uses TRBV7-9 with TRBJ1-2; 9 bases align to TRBD1. J gave up 5 bases and V 4 bases, and 17 bases lay outside the gene matches. The CDR3 extends over 18 amino acids. Germline V CDR1 and CDR2: SEHNR, FQNEAQ (reference sequence). CDR3 region: CASSSRFTPGQGEYGYTF. CDR3 DNA: TGTGCCAGCAGCTCGCGATTCACGCCGGGACAGGGAGAGTATGGCTACACCTTC. Combining the CDR3 with reference TRBV7-9 and TRBJ1-2 gives the whole variable domain DTGVSQNPRHKITKRGQNVTFRCDPISEHNRLYWYRQTLGQGPEFLTYFQNEAQLEKSRLLSDRFSAERPKGSFSTLEIQRTEQGDSAMYLCASSSRFTPGQGEYGYTFGSGTRLTVV.

The CDR3 region is CASSPSAVSSYNEQFF. CDR3 DNA: TGTGCCAGCTCACCATCGGCAGTTAGCTCCTACAATGAGCAGTTCTTC. The rearrangement uses TRBV18 and TRBJ2-1; D ambiguous. CDR3 size: 16 residues. V gave up 2 bases and J gave up 0 bases, with 11 bases separating them. CDR1 is KGHSH and CDR2 is LQKENI in the germline V gene.

The V call is TRBV5-6, the J call TRBJ2-1; D tentatively reads TRBD1 or TRBD2 (5 bases each). Trimming cost V 3 bases and J 12 bases, with 16 bases left between them. The V gene's germline CDR1 is SGHDT and CDR2 YYEEEE. CDR3 length: 13 amino acids. CDR3 sequence: CASSSGSRVAQFF. For the CDR3, the DNA is TGTGCCAGCAGCTCAGGGTCGCGGGTCGCGCAGTTCTTC.

The gene calls are TRBV7-2 and TRBJ1-4; D gene ambiguous. The V gene's germline CDR1 is SGHTA and CDR2 FQGNSA. The V end lost 3 bases, the J end lost 4 bases, and 9 bases lay between the germline ends. This CDR3 is 14 amino acids long. CDR3 loop: CASSFQRDNEKLFF. CDR3 nucleotide sequence: TGTGCCAGCAGCTTCCAACGGGATAATGAAAAACTGTTTTTT.

The chain combines TRBV6-1 with TRBJ1-1; the D gene is possibly TRBD1 (5 bases). Germline V gene data show CDR1 as MNHNS and CDR2 as SASEGT. The V end lost 5 bases, the J end lost 4 bases, and 8 bases lay between the germline ends. This CDR3 spans 12 amino acids. CDR3 coding DNA: TGTGCCAGCAGTCAGGGCGGCACTGAAGCTTTCTTT. It specifies CASSQGGTEAFF.

The chain couples TRBV19 to TRBJ1-1, with D possibly matching TRBD1 (5 bases). Looked up from germline, CDR1 is LNHDA and CDR2 is SQIVND (reference sequence). This CDR3 is 14 amino acids long. With 7 bases removed from V and 1 base from J, the gap between germline ends came to 13 bases. CDR3 in DNA: TGTGCCAGTACCCCAGGGAGAAAGAACACTGAAGCTTTCTTT. Its translation: CASTPGRKNTEAFF.

This chain connects TRBV6-5 to TRBJ1-4; D not certain. Germline CDR1 and CDR2: MNHEY and SVGAGI. V was trimmed by 0 bases and J by 8 bases, leaving 16 bases between them. The CDR3 covers 16 residues. CDR3 protein: CASSYSARPSGEKLFF. The CDR3, as DNA: TGTGCCAGCAGTTACTCAGCCAGGCCAAGCGGGGAAAAACTGTTTTTT.

The chain has TRBV5-1 and TRBJ2-7, with 8 bases aligning to TRBD1. Germline V lookup: CDR1 SGHRS, CDR2 YFSETQ. The CDR3 spans 15 residues. V dropped 2 bases and J dropped 4; count of bases not matched to a gene: 8. The CDR3 DNA is TGCGCCAGCAGCTTTGAGGGGACAGGAAAGTACGAGCAGTACTTC. Its translation: CASSFEGTGKYEQYF.

This chain uses TRBV4-2 with TRBJ1-5; 11 nucleotides agree with TRBD1. CDR3 size: 16 residues. Per germline, CDR1 LGHNA and CDR2 YNFKEQ. V trimming: 0 bases; J trimming: 7 bases; junction bases outside the gene matches: 5. CDR3 nucleotide sequence: TGTGCCAGCAGCCAAGATGGGACAGGGGGACGCCAGCCCCAGCATTTT. Its protein is CASSQDGTGGRQPQHF.

The chain combines TRBV6-5 with TRBJ1-2, with D tentatively TRBD1 (5 bases). This CDR3 has 15 amino acids. Germline-derived CDR1 and CDR2 are MNHEY and SVGAGI. V dropped 2 bases and J dropped 5 bases, with 15 bases sitting between them. The chain's CDR3 is CASSYRGSRPYGYTF. The CDR3 bases are TGTGCCAGCAGTTACAGGGGATCACGGCCGTATGGCTACACCTTC.

The V gene is TRBV5-5, the J gene TRBJ1-5; possibly TRBD1 for D (6 bases). The CDR3 is 13 residues long. Germline V lookup: CDR1 SGHKS, CDR2 YYEKEE (reference sequence). Between the trimmed V and J ends, which lost 2 bases and 8 bases, there was a span of 11 bases. The CDR3 protein is CASSFTGPEPQHF. The CDR3 coding sequence is TGTGCCAGCAGCTTCACAGGGCCTGAGCCCCAGCATTTT.

About this clone: Additional DNA sequences in this sample encode the identical CDR3. This sequence joins TRBV7-9 and TRBJ2-1; no firm D call. V lost 1 base and J 6 bases, leaving 4 bases between the germline ends. CDR1 and CDR2 (germline): SEHNR, FQNEAQ (reference sequence). The CDR3 consists of 12 residues. CDR3 sequence: CASSLVANEQFF. The CDR3 DNA is TGTGCCAGCAGCTTAGTCGCCAATGAGCAGTTCTTC.